This section outlines one T cell receptor (beta chain) sequence together with its context. Its antigen remains unidentified. Produced via immunoSEQ multiplex PCR; TCRdb's table is partial and in-frame only. The profile shows 82,000 or so clones, 90% of them singletons. This record comes from a study of T cell responses to AZD1222 COVID-19 vaccine. Regarding the study as a whole: Nearly half of spike-specific TCRs reportedly target variant regions that are unmutated in the B.1.351 and B.1.1.7 variants. Mapped onto spike, vaccine-associated CD4 TCRs spanned it and were dominant at 160-218 and 743-854.

Trimming took 0 bases from V and 2 from J, leaving 4 bases between them. Per the germline V gene, CDR1 is MGHRA and CDR2 is YSYEKL. The CDR3 is made up of 13 amino acids. Specimen: peripheral blood, collected on day 0 of AZD1222 vaccination. The chain recombines TRBV4-1 with TRBJ1-2; D is unresolved. The sequence was collected from an adult in good health. The CDR3 spells CASSQDRNYGYTF. The CDR3 bases are TGCGCCAGCAGCCAAGATAGAAACTATGGCTACACCTTC.